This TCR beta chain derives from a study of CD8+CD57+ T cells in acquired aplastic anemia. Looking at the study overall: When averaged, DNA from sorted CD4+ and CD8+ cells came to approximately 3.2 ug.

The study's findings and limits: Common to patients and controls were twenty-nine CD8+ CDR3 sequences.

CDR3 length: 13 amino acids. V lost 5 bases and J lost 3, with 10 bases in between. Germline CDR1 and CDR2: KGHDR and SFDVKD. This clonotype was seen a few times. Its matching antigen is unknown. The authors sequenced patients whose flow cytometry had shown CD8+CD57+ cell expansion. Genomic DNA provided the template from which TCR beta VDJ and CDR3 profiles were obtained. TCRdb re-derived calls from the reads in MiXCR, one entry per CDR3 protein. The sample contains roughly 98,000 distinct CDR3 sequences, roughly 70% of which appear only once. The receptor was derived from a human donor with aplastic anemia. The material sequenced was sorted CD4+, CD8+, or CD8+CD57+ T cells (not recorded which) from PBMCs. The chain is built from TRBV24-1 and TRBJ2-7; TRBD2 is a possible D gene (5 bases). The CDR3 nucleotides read TGTGCCACCAGTGGAGCGGACGGCTACGAGCAGTACTTC. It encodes CATSGADGYEQYF.